These 30 T cell receptor beta chains share one sample of origin, sequenced in a study of shared clonotypes between healthy human individuals. CD45RO-negative cells were positively selected for CCR7, leaving out terminally differentiated effector memory CD45RA+ cells. Some clones are missing from TCRdb's copy, which holds only in-frame ones; the method was immunoSEQ multiplex PCR. In the table there are millions of clones, about 95% of which are singletons. The source material was naive CD8+ T cells sorted from blood. The receptor source for this set is a man younger than 35 in good health.

The CDR3 DNA reads as TGCGCCAGCAATGACGGAACCATAGGGGGGGAGACCCAGTACTTC. Translated: CASNDGTIGGETQYF. This rearrangement joins TRBV5-1 to TRBJ2-5; D is possibly TRBD1 or TRBD2 (6 bases each). The V end was cut by 6 bases, the J end by 5 bases, with 20 bases between. The V gene's germline CDR1 is SGHRS and CDR2 YFSETQ. This CDR3 has 15 residues.

This clone was counted between two and nine times. The chain's CDR3 is CATQAGKNQPQHF. In DNA form, the CDR3 reads TGTGCCACCCAGGCGGGGAAGAATCAGCCCCAGCATTTT. The gene calls are TRBV19 and TRBJ1-5; D not resolved. V lost 10 bases and J lost 4, with 14 bases in between. In germline, CDR1 is LNHDA, CDR2 SQIVND (reference sequence). This CDR3 has 13 amino acids.

The genes are TRBV5-1 and TRBJ1-5, with D unclear. Per germline, CDR1 SGHRS and CDR2 YFSETQ. V lost 4 bases and J 1 base, leaving 12 bases between the germline ends. The CDR3 sequence is 15 residues long. The CDR3 is CASSLTGESNQPQHF. CDR3 DNA sequence: TGCGCCAGCAGCCTGACTGGAGAAAGCAATCAGCCCCAGCATTTT.

This chain uses TRBV29-1 with TRBJ2-1, with 9 bases that match TRBD2. CDR3 length equals 16 residues. With 1 base clipped from V and 7 bases from J, the junction kept 11 bases outside the gene matches. Germline lookup yields CDR1 SQVTM and CDR2 ANQGSEA. This CDR3 is CSVEVWAGGPANEQFF. CDR3 bases: TGCAGCGTTGAAGTTTGGGCGGGAGGGCCGGCAAATGAGCAGTTCTTC.

The chain employs TRBV7-9 and TRBJ1-1; D is uncertain. The CDR3 extends over 14 amino acids. Trimming removed 3 bases at V and 0 bases at J, with 8 bases between. From germline, CDR1 is SEHNR and CDR2 FQNEAQ (reference sequence). CDR3: CASSFTDLNTEAFF. The CDR3 DNA is TGTGCCAGCAGCTTTACAGACTTGAACACTGAAGCTTTCTTT. Full variable domain (rest looked up from reference TRBV7-9 and TRBJ1-1): DTGVSQNPRHKITKRGQNVTFRCDPISEHNRLYWYRQTLGQGPEFLTYFQNEAQLEKSRLLSDRFSAERPKGSFSTLEIQRTEQGDSAMYLCASSFTDLNTEAFFGQGTRLTVV.

This sequence joins TRBV4-1 and TRBJ2-7; TRBD2 might be the D (6 bases). Germline-derived CDR1 and CDR2 are MGHRA and YSYEKL. Trimming took off 7 bases at V and 7 bases at J, with 17 bases between the two ends. The CDR3 is 13 residues long. This chain's CDR3 is CASMSSVMGEQYF. CDR3 coding DNA: TGCGCCAGCATGTCTAGCGTCATGGGTGAGCAGTACTTC.

Note on this clone: This may come from a read error, since a much larger clone is one base off. Distinct nucleotide sequences in the sample also encode this CDR3. V is TRBV9 and J is TRBJ2-2; D not certain. V lost 1 base to trimming and J lost 6 bases, with 4 bases between them. The CDR3 contains 12 residues. Germline CDR1 reads SGDLS; CDR2 reads YYNGEE. The CDR3 here is CASSVNPGELFF. The CDR3 nucleotides are TGTGCCAGCAGCGTAAACCCCGGGGAGCTGTTTTTT. Based on the CDR3 plus reference TRBV9 and TRBJ2-2, the full variable domain is DSGVTQTPKHLITATGQRVTLRCSPRSGDLSVYWYQQSLDQGLQFLIQYYNGEERAKGNILERFSAQQFPDLHSELNLSSLELGDSALYFCASSVNPGELFFGEGSRLTVL.

The gene calls are TRBV5-4 and TRBJ2-7, with TRBD1 matching 8 bases. CDR3 length: 15 amino acids. Germline V gene data show CDR1 as SGHNT and CDR2 as YYREEE (reference sequence). J lost 4 bases, V lost 5 bases, and 11 bases had no gene match. DNA for the CDR3: TGTGCCAGCAGAAACTCTACAGGGGGGATGTACGAGCAGTACTTC. Translated, it gives CASRNSTGGMYEQYF.

This chain connects TRBV27 to TRBJ2-5; D call uncertain. CDR3 size: 13 residues. The germline V and J ends were trimmed by 3 bases and 5 bases, with 10 bases remaining between them. The germline V gene encodes CDR1 MNHEY and CDR2 SMNVEV (reference sequence). CDR3 DNA: TGTGCCAGCAGTTTGATCGCCGGGGAGACCCAGTACTTC. Translated, it gives CASSLIAGETQYF.

The chain joins TRBV19 to TRBJ2-7; 9 nucleotides line up with TRBD1. After removal of 6 bases from V and 2 bases from J, the junction contained 5 bases not matched to a gene. The CDR3 spans 14 residues. Germline V gene data show CDR1 as LNHDA and CDR2 as SQIVND (reference sequence). This CDR3 reads CASSLTGGTYEQYF. In DNA form, the CDR3 reads TGTGCCAGTAGCCTGACAGGGGGGACCTACGAGCAGTACTTC.

This rearrangement joins TRBV28 to TRBJ2-5, with 14 bases aligning to TRBD2. After removal of 5 bases from V and 5 bases from J, the junction contained 7 bases not matched to a gene. CDR3 length equals 16 residues. CDR1 MDHEN and CDR2 SYDVKM come from the germline V gene. The chain's CDR3 is CASSGRLAGGPETQYF. As DNA, the CDR3 is TGTGCCAGCAGTGGAAGACTAGCGGGGGGGCCTGAGACCCAGTACTTC.

The chain couples TRBV5-1 to TRBJ2-5; 13 bases align to TRBD2. Germline CDR1 and CDR2: SGHRS and YFSETQ. The CDR3 contains 16 residues. Trimming removed 4 bases from V and 5 bases from J; junction bases left unmatched: 8. CDR3: CASSPTSGRLLETQYF. Written as DNA, the CDR3 is TGCGCCAGCAGCCCGACTAGCGGGAGGTTACTCGAGACCCAGTACTTC.

Concerning this clone itself: Other DNA sequences within the sample encode an identical CDR3. The V call is TRBV6-1, the J call TRBJ2-7, with D perhaps TRBD1 or TRBD2 (5 bases each). The CDR3 is made up of 14 amino acids. CDR1 and CDR2 (germline): MNHNS, SASEGT. V lost 1 base and J 1 base, leaving 8 bases between the germline ends. The CDR3, as DNA: TGTGCCAGCAGTGAAGGGGGCGGGTCCTACGAGCAGTACTTC. Encoded protein: CASSEGGGSYEQYF.

The gene calls are TRBV18 and TRBJ2-4; TRBD2 agrees at 12 bases. After removal of 2 bases from V and 0 bases from J, the junction contained 5 bases not matched to a gene. Germline V CDR1 and CDR2: KGHSH, LQKENI. The CDR3 contains 18 residues. The CDR3 DNA is TGTGCCAGCTCACCAGCTAGCGGGGGGGCCGTAGCCAAAAACATTCAGTACTTC. This sequence encodes CASSPASGGAVAKNIQYF.

CDR3 amino acids: CASTTEGTDTQYF. In DNA form, the CDR3 reads TGTGCCAGCACCACAGAGGGCACAGATACGCAGTATTTT. The chain joins TRBV11-2 to TRBJ2-3, with D uncertain. There are 13 residues in the CDR3. Germline CDR1 reads SGHAT; CDR2 reads FQNNGV. V lost 7 bases and J 1 base, leaving 9 bases between the germline ends.

With regard to this clone: This may stem from a read error, because a much larger clone lies one nucleotide away. The chain recombines TRBV2 with TRBJ2-7, with 10 bases aligning to TRBD1. The CDR3 runs to 14 residues. Trimming at V came to 6 bases and at J to 2 bases, leaving 4 bases not matched to a gene. Looked up from germline, CDR1 is SNHLY and CDR2 is FYNNEI. The CDR3 spells CASSPGTGAYEQYF. The CDR3 region has the DNA TGTGCCAGCAGCCCCGGGACAGGGGCCTACGAGCAGTACTTC. The full variable domain, rest sourced from reference TRBV2 and TRBJ2-7, is EPEVTQTPSHQVTQMGQEVILRCVPISNHLYFYWYRQILGQKVEFLVSFYNNEISEKSEIFDDQFSVERPDGSNFTLKIRSTKLEDSAMYFCASSPGTGAYEQYFGPGTRLTVT.

The V and J genes are TRBV28 and TRBJ1-1, with D unresolved. V lost 8 bases to trimming and J lost 0 bases, with 13 bases between them. Germline V gene sequence: CDR1 MDHEN, CDR2 SYDVKM. The CDR3 is 14 amino acids. Here the CDR3 reads CASPSNAMNTEAFF. CDR3 DNA sequence: TGTGCCAGCCCGTCAAACGCTATGAACACTGAAGCTTTCTTT.

This sequence joins TRBV6-1 and TRBJ2-7; TRBD2 agrees at 9 bases. From germline, CDR1 is MNHNS and CDR2 SASEGT. V lost 0 bases and J lost 2; bases outside the gene matches: 11. The CDR3 contains 18 residues. CDR3 amino acids: CASSEAPATSGIPYEQYF. The CDR3, as DNA: TGTGCCAGCAGTGAAGCCCCAGCGACTAGCGGTATTCCCTACGAGCAGTACTTC.

The rearrangement uses TRBV7-9 and TRBJ2-6, with D uncertain. The CDR3 runs 15 residues. Trimming took 1 base from V and 0 from J, leaving 4 bases between them. Germline CDR1 reads SEHNR; CDR2 reads FQNEAQ (reference sequence). The CDR3 loop is CASSLVHSGANVLTF. CDR3 sequence (DNA): TGTGCCAGCAGCTTAGTACACTCTGGGGCCAACGTCCTGACTTTC.

The chain links TRBV29-1 to TRBJ2-7; D is possibly TRBD2 (6 bases). Germline CDR1 and CDR2: SQVTM and ANQGSEA. V lost 0 bases, J lost 3 bases, and 15 bases lay in between. This CDR3 comprises 15 residues. CDR3 sequence reads: CSVEDPLEGYYEQYF. In nucleotides, the CDR3 is TGCAGCGTTGAAGATCCACTGGAGGGGTACTACGAGCAGTACTTC.

The J gene is TRBJ1-4, the V gene TRBV2; D remains unclear. Germline values: CDR1 SNHLY, CDR2 FYNNEI. This CDR3 is 14 amino acids long. Trimming shortened V by 5 bases and J by 5 bases, and 12 bases separated the two germline ends. This CDR3 is CASSTGDYNEKLFF. The CDR3 DNA reads TGTGCCAGCAGTACCGGAGATTACAATGAAAAACTGTTTTTT.

The rearrangement links TRBV6-1 to TRBJ1-6; unclear D gene. Trimming shortened V by 10 bases and J by 0 bases, and 13 bases separated the two germline ends. CDR1 and CDR2 (germline): MNHNS, SASEGT. The CDR3 has 15 residues. The CDR3 bases are TGTGCCACAGAGACTCTGAGCTCCTATAATTCACCCCTCCACTTT. It codes for CATETLSSYNSPLHF.

The genes are TRBV30 and TRBJ2-5; D possibly corresponds to TRBD2 (5 bases). The CDR3 spans 18 residues. V gave up 1 base and J gave up 5 bases, with 26 bases separating them. Germline CDR1 is GTSNPN and CDR2 is SVGIG (reference sequence). CDR3 sequence (DNA): TGTGCCTGGAGTGACCCGGTAGGGAGCGGACTTGGATCGGAGACCCAGTACTTC. Residues: CAWSDPVGSGLGSETQYF.

This clone has only one observation. The rearrangement joins TRBV4-2 to TRBJ2-3; weak D call: TRBD2 (5 bases). This CDR3 region has 14 residues. Trimming took 0 bases from V and 2 from J, leaving 6 bases between them. Germline V CDR1 and CDR2: LGHNA, YNFKEQ. CDR3 bases: TGTGCCAGCAGCCAAGAACTAGACACAGATACGCAGTATTTT. The encoded protein is CASSQELDTDTQYF.

V gene TRBV7-9 combines with J gene TRBJ2-7; no definite D call. V lost 5 bases and J 0 bases, leaving 17 bases between the germline ends. Germline-derived CDR1 and CDR2 are SEHNR and FQNEAQ (reference sequence). There are 16 residues in the CDR3. CDR3 DNA: TGTGCCAGCAGCACCACCCCCCCTTCAGGCTCCTACGAGCAGTACTTC. It translates to CASSTTPPSGSYEQYF.

The gene calls are TRBV5-6 and TRBJ2-7; TRBD1 might be the D (6 bases). This CDR3 contains 14 residues. Germline values: CDR1 SGHDT, CDR2 YYEEEE. V was clipped by 2 bases and J by 2 bases, with 11 bases between them. CDR3 nucleotide sequence: TGTGCCAGCAGCTTTGGGGACACCACCTACGAGCAGTACTTC. Amino acid sequence: CASSFGDTTYEQYF.

The CDR3 here is CASSSQGAWRVDGNQPQHF. The CDR3 DNA sequence: TGTGCCAGCAGTTCCCAGGGGGCGTGGCGGGTGGATGGCAATCAGCCCCAGCATTTT. The J gene is TRBJ1-5, the V gene TRBV27; 8 nucleotides line up with TRBD1. This CDR3 is built from 19 residues. V shed 4 bases and J 2 bases; nucleotides not matched to a gene: 16. Germline assignment: CDR1 MNHEY and CDR2 SMNVEV (reference sequence).

The chain has TRBV7-9 and TRBJ2-5; D unclear. The CDR3 consists of 14 residues. CDR1 is SEHNR and CDR2 is FQNEAQ in the germline V gene (reference sequence). Trimming removed 3 bases from V and 5 bases from J, with 13 bases in between. DNA of the CDR3: TGTGCCAGCAGCTTGCTCGGCGGCGCGGAGACCCAGTACTTC. It yields the protein CASSLLGGAETQYF.

The chain has TRBV30 and TRBJ2-5; 8 nucleotides match TRBD2. Germline V gene data show CDR1 as GTSNPN and CDR2 as SVGIG (reference sequence). The J segment lost 10 bases and the V segment lost 2 bases, leaving 15 bases of the junction unmatched. The CDR3 is made up of 15 amino acids. The CDR3 loop reads CAWSSPGLEGEDQYF. For the CDR3, the DNA is TGTGCCTGGAGTTCGCCGGGACTAGAGGGGGAAGACCAGTACTTC.

The chain is built from TRBV5-6 and TRBJ2-1; D uncertain. The CDR3 extends over 13 amino acids. The V and J ends lost 7 bases and 0 bases respectively, with 8 bases between them. Per germline, CDR1 SGHDT and CDR2 YYEEEE. This CDR3 reads CASGESSYNEQFF. In nucleotides, the CDR3 is TGTGCCAGCGGAGAAAGCTCCTACAATGAGCAGTTCTTC.